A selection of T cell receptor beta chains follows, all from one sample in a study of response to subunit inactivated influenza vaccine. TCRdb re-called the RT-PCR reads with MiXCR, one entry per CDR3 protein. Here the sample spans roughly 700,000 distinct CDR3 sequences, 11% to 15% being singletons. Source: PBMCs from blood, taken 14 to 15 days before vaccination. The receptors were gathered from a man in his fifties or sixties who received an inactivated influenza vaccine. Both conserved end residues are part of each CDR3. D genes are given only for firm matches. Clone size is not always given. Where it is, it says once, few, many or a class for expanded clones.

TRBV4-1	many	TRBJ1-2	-	TGCGCCAGCAGCCAAGATATGTCAGGATGGTATGGCTACACCTTC	CASSQDMSGWYGYTF
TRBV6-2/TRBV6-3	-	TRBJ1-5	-	TGTGCCAGCAGTTACTCGGATGCCATTTATCAGCCCCAGCATTTT	CASSYSDAIYQPQHF
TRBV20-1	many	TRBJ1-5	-	TGCAGTGCCGCCGGAAGCAATCAGCCCCAGCATTTT	CSAAGSNQPQHF
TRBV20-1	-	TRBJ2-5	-	TGCAGTGCTAACACTCCCCTTGGCCAAGAGACCCAGTACTTC	CSANTPLGQETQYF
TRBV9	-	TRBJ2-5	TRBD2	TGTGCCAGCAGCGTAACGGGCGGGAGGGGTGAGACCCAGTACTTC	CASSVTGGRGETQYF
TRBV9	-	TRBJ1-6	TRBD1	TGTGCCAGCAGCAAGGGACAGGGGGCAGGAAATTCACCCCTCCACTTT	CASSKGQGAGNSPLHF
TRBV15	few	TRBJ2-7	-	TGTGCCACCAGCAGAGGGACGAAATTATACGAGCAGTACTTC	CATSRGTKLYEQYF
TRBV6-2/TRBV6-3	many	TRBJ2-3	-	TGTGCCAGCAGTTACCCACAAGACAGGTTCTCAGATACGCAGTATTTT	CASSYPQDRFSDTQYF
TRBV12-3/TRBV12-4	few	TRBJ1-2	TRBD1	TGTGCCAGCAGTTACAGACAGGGGATGTCCTATGGCTACACCTTC	CASSYRQGMSYGYTF
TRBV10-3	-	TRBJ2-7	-	TGTGCCATCAGACCGACCGGAGGGGGGCCGAGCTCCTACGAGCAGTACTTC	CAIRPTGGGPSSYEQYF
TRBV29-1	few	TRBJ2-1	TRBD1	TGCAGCGTTCGGAATATACGGACAGGGTATGAGCAGTTCTTC	CSVRNIRTGYEQFF
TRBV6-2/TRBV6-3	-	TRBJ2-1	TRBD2	TGTGCCAGCAGGGCACTAGCGGGAGGACGATACAATGAGCAGTTCTTC	CASRALAGGRYNEQFF
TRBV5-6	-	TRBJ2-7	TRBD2	TGTGCCAGCAGCTTGGGGACTAGTTTGTACGAGCAGTACTTC	CASSLGTSLYEQYF
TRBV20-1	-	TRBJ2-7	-	TGCAGTGCTAGAGACCGAACTGGGACTGCGCAGTACTTC	CSARDRTGTAQYF
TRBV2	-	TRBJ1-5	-	TGTGCCAGCAGTGACTACAGGGATCAGCCCCAGCATTTT	CASSDYRDQPQHF
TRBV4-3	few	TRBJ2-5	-	TGCGCCAGCAGCCAAGAATGGGGGGCCCCGGGGGAGACCCAGTACTTC	CASSQEWGAPGETQYF
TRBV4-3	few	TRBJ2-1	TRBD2	TGCGCCAGCAGCCATGACAGGGGGACCCAACAACTAGCGGGAGTAGGGAACTACAATGAGCAGTTCTTC	CASSHDRGTQQLAGVGNYNEQFF
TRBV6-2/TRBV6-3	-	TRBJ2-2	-	TGTGCCAGCGCAGACACGGGTCACAGCGGGGAGCTGTTTTTT	CASADTGHSGELFF
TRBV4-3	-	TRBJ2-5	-	TGCGCCAGCAGCCAAGTGCAGGCTCGGGAGACCCAGTACTTC	CASSQVQARETQYF
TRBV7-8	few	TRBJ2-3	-	TGTGCCAGCAGCTTAGGGACCCACTTTACAGATACGCAGTATTTT	CASSLGTHFTDTQYF
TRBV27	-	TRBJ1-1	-	TGTGCCAGCAGTTGGGCTCAGCGTAACACTGAAGCTTTCTTT	CASSWAQRNTEAFF
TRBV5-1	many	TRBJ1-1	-	TGCGCCAGCAGCTACAGGGAACGCACTGAAGCTTTCTTT	CASSYRERTEAFF
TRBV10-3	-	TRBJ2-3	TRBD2	TGTGCCATCAGTAAGACGAGCGGGAGTACAGATACGCAGTATTTT	CAISKTSGSTDTQYF
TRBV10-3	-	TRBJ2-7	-	TGTGCCATCAGGGGGGACGGAACAGCCTCCTACGAGCAGTACTTC	CAIRGDGTASYEQYF
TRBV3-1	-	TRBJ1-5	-	TGTGCCAGCAGCCAAGATGCGTCTCAGGGAAGACAGCCCCAGCATTTT	CASSQDASQGRQPQHF
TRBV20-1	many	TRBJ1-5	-	TGCAGTGCTAAGGTTCCCGTTAGCAATCAGCCCCAGCATTTT	CSAKVPVSNQPQHF
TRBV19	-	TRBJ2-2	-	TGTGCCAGTAGTACGGCCGGGTACAGGACCGGGGAGCTGTTTTTT	CASSTAGYRTGELFF
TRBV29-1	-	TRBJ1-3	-	TGCAGCGTCGGGAAAGGAAACACCATATATTTT	CSVGKGNTIYF
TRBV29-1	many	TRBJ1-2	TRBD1	TGCAGCGTCCTAATACCGGGACAGGGCCCAATCTATGGCTACACCTTC	CSVLIPGQGPIYGYTF
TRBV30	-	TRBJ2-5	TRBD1	TGTGCCTGGCGGACAGGGGGCCTCCAGGGGACCCAGTACTTC	CAWRTGGLQGTQYF
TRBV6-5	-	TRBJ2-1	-	TGTGCCAGCGGCCGTCCGCGGGAGCAGTTCTTC	CASGRPREQFF
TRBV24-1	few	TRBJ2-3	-	TGTGCCACCAGTGATCCTCAGGGCTACACAGATACGCAGTATTTT	CATSDPQGYTDTQYF
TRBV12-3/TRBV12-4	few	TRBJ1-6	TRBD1	TGTGCCAGCAGAGCGGACAGGGCGGGATCACCCCTCCACTTT	CASRADRAGSPLHF
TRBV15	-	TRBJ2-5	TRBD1	TGTGCCACCAGCAGAATGACCTTTCCGGGACAGGGGTGGGAGACCCAGTACTTC	CATSRMTFPGQGWETQYF
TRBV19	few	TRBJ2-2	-	TGTGCCAGTAGATCGACAGGAAAGGCCGGGGAGCTGTTTTTT	CASRSTGKAGELFF
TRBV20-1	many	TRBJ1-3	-	TGCAGTGCTAGAGATTGGCGTTCTGACTCTGGAAACACCATATATTTT	CSARDWRSDSGNTIYF
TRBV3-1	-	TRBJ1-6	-	TGTGCCAGCAGCCAAGGTGACTCACCCCTCCACTTT	CASSQGDSPLHF
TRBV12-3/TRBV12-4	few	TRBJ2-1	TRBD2	TGTGCCAGCAGTCCCCGACTAGCGGGAGGGGGGGAGCAGTTCTTC	CASSPRLAGGGEQFF
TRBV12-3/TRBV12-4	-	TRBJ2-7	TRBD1	TGTGCCAGCACCCCGGGACAGGGGGCGGTGGAGCAGTACTTC	CASTPGQGAVEQYF
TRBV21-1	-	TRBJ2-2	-	TGTGCCAGCAGCAAACTGGGACAGGGGGACACCGGGGAGCTGTTTTTT	CASSKLGQGDTGELFF
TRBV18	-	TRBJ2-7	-	TGTGCCAGCTCACCCCGGGCAGGGGATATCTTACCTGAAGAGCAGTACTTC	CASSPRAGDILPEEQYF
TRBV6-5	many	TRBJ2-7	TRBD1	TGTGCCAGCAGTTACGAGACAGGGTCCTACGAGCAGTACTTC	CASSYETGSYEQYF
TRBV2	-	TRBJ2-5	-	TGTGCCAGCAGTGTGGGGCAAGAGACCCAGTACTTC	CASSVGQETQYF
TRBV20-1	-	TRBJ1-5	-	TGCAGCTCTAAGGGGGAAGGAAATCAGCCCCAGCATTTT	CSSKGEGNQPQHF
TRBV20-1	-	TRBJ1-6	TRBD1	TGCAGTGCTAGGGACAGGATGTTCAATTCACCCCTCCACTTT	CSARDRMFNSPLHF
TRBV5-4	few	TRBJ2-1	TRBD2	TGTGCCAGCAGCTTGATGAGACTAGCGGGATATTTGGACAATGAGCAGTTCTTC	CASSLMRLAGYLDNEQFF
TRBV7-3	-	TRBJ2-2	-	TGTGCCAGCAGCTTAATGGGTTCTAACACCGGGGAGCTGTTTTTT	CASSLMGSNTGELFF
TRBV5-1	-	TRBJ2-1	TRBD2	TGCGCCAGCAGAAAGGAGGCGGGGGGTCCCTTAAGCTCCTACAATGAGCAGTTCTTC	CASRKEAGGPLSSYNEQFF
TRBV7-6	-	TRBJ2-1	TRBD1	TGTGCCAGCAGCTTAAGTCGGGACAGGGGGATCTTCGAGCAGTTCTTC	CASSLSRDRGIFEQFF
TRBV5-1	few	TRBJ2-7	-	TGCGCCAGCAGCTCAGATATGAACTGGGCGAGCTCCTACGAGCAGTACTTC	CASSSDMNWASSYEQYF
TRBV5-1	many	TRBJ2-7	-	TGCGCCAGCAGCTTGGATAAGGGGCTCTACGAGCAGTACTTC	CASSLDKGLYEQYF
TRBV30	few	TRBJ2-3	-	TGTGCCTGGAGTGTAAGGTCGCTCACAGATACGCAGTATTTT	CAWSVRSLTDTQYF
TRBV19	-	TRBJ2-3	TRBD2	TGTGCCAGTGGTTCGGCGGGAGCACCAGATACGCAGTATTTT	CASGSAGAPDTQYF